This TCR beta chain was found in a study of CD4 T cells in relation to SARS-CoV-2 and coronaviruses. Trimming took 8 bases from V and 1 from J, leaving 9 bases between them. CDR1 MDHEN and CDR2 SYDVKM come from the germline V gene. The CDR3 runs 12 residues. With regard to this clone: As yet, its antigen is unknown.

Naive and memory CD4+ T cells were separated from cryopreserved PBMCs. The study, taken as a whole, reports: No donor gave both pre-pandemic and post-infection samples. Around 62% of donors had memory CD4+ clonotypes crossrecognizing SARS-CoV-2 and common cold coronavirus spike.

Deep TCR-beta sequencing used DNA from uncultured naive and memory CD4+ T cells. TCRdb keeps only in-frame clones here, not all; method: immunoSEQ multiplex PCR. Of approximately 50,000 clones listed, about 92% were seen once; the top ten hold 0.3% to 0.5%. The TCR sequence derives from an adult with COVID-19. The specimen was naive CD4+ T cells from PBMCs. Indicated subset: naive CD4+ T cells isolated by negative enrichment. The chain joins TRBV28 to TRBJ2-7; TRBD2 is a possible D gene (6 bases). The CDR3 sequence is CASESGSYEQYF. CDR3 bases: TGTGCCAGCGAGAGCGGGTCCTACGAGCAGTACTTC.